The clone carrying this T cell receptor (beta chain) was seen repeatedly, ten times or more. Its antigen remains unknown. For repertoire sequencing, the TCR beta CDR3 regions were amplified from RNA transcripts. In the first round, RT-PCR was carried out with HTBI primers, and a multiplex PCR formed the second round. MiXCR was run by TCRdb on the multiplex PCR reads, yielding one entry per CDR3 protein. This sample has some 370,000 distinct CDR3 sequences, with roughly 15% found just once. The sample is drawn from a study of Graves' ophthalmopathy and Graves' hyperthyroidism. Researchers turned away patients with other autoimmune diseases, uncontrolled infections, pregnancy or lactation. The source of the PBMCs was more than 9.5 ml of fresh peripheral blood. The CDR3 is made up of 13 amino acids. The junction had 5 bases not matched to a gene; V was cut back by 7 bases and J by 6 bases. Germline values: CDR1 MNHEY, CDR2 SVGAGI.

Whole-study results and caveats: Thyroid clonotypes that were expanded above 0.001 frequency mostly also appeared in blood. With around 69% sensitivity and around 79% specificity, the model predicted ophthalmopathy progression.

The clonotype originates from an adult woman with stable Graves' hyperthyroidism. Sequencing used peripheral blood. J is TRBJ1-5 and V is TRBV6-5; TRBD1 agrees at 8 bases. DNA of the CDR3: TGTGCCAGCAAGGACAGGGTAGGTCAGCCCCAGCATTTT. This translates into CASKDRVGQPQHF.